The clone carrying this TCR beta chain was detected many times. TCRdb reprocessed the reads via MiXCR and lists one record per CDR3 protein. The data contain a few hundred thousand distinct CDR3 sequences, about 23% of them seen just once; the ten biggest clones take up 15% to 20%. The data are from a study of T cell repertoires in cytomegalovirus infection. The CDR3 has 15 residues. Germline lookup yields CDR1 SGHVS and CDR2 FQNEAQ. V lost 2 bases and J lost 5, with 14 bases in between. This TCR was sampled from a human donor in good health (CMV status not recorded). Some clones in this sample may be carry-over from other donors' samples. The chain recombines TRBV7-8 with TRBJ2-3; D is unclear. Sequences were obtained from CD8+ T cells from PBMCs. In DNA, the CDR3 is TGTGCCAGCAGCTTATATTCTAGAGTGAAAGATACGCAGTATTTT. Amino acid sequence: CASSLYSRVKDTQYF.